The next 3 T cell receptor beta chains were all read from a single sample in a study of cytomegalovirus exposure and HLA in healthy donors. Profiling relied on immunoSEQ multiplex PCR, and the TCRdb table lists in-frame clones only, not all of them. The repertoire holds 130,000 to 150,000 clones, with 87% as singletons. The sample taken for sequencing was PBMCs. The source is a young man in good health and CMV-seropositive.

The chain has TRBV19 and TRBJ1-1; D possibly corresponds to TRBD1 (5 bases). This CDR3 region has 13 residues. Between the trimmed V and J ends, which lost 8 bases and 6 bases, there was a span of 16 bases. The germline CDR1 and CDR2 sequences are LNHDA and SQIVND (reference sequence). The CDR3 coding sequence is TGTGCCAGTGGCAACAGGCTAAGAGCTGAAGCTTTCTTT. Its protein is CASGNRLRAEAFF.

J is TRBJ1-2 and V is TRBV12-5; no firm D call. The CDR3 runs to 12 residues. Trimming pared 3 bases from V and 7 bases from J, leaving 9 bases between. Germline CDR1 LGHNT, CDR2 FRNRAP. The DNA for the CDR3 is TGTGCTAGTGGTTTAGAACTTACTGGCTACACCTTC. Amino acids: CASGLELTGYTF.

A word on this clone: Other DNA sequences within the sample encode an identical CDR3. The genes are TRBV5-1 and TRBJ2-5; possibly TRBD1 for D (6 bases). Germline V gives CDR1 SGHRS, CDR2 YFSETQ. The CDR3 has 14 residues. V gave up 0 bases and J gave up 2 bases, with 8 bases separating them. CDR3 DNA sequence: TGCGCCAGCAGCTTGGTCCAGGGGCAAGAGACCCAGTACTTC. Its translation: CASSLVQGQETQYF.